The 7 T cell receptor beta chains reported below all come from one sample, sequenced in a study of regulatory dendritic cells for organ transplantation (dated by TCRdb to 2016 to 2017). The library came from the immunoSEQ multiplex PCR assay. The immuneACCESS repertoire file appears here via TCRdb, limited to in-frame rearrangements. These files lack a portion of the clones; in checked studies, under half of the deficit traces to unresolved V genes, and the cause of the others is not known. A total of approximately 35,000 clones appear in this sample, about 88% of them only once. Roughly 0.065% of the sample goes to the ten largest clones. The sample consisted of naive CD4+ T cells from blood. What the cell subset or site label conveys for this sample: CD45RA+ naive T cells. The receptors derive from a human donor in good health.

V is TRBV25-1 and J is TRBJ2-5; 12 bases agree with TRBD1. From germline, CDR1 is MGHDK and CDR2 SYGVNS. CDR3 length: 13 residues. Trimming at V came to 8 bases and at J to 5 bases, leaving 3 bases not matched to a gene. CDR3: CASGTGGRETQYF. CDR3 DNA sequence: TGTGCCAGCGGGACAGGGGGCCGGGAGACCCAGTACTTC.

The chain combines TRBV5-4 with TRBJ2-7; 10 nucleotides match TRBD2. Losses at the gene ends were 6 bases for V and 6 bases for J; bases not matched to a gene: 12. The CDR3 consists of 15 residues. The germline gives CDR1 SGHNT, CDR2 YYREEE (reference sequence). The CDR3 loop reads CASTEGLAGASEQYF. The CDR3 DNA follows: TGTGCCAGCACTGAGGGGCTAGCGGGAGCGAGCGAGCAGTACTTC.

The rearrangement joins TRBV5-4 to TRBJ2-5; 9 bases are shared with TRBD2. From germline, CDR1 is SGHNT and CDR2 YYREEE (reference sequence). V gave up 0 bases and J gave up 5 bases; unmatched junction bases: 8. The CDR3 totals 16 residues. The DNA for the CDR3 is TGTGCCAGCAGCTTGGGGACTAGCGTAGGTTTCGAGACCCAGTACTTC. Translation: CASSLGTSVGFETQYF.

The chain is built from TRBV9 and TRBJ2-2, with 12 bases that match TRBD2. The junction had 13 bases not matched to a gene; V was cut back by 5 bases and J by 8 bases. The CDR3 consists of 17 residues. Germline CDR1 reads SGDLS; CDR2 reads YYNGEE. The CDR3 region is CASSRTPSGGADGELFF. The DNA for the CDR3 is TGTGCCAGCAGTCGAACCCCTAGCGGGGGGGCCGATGGGGAGCTGTTTTTT.

The chain combines TRBV7-9 with TRBJ2-3; D gene unclear. CDR1 and CDR2 from the germline V gene are SEHNR and FQNEAQ (reference sequence). V was pared by 5 bases and J by 4 bases, with 10 bases between. There are 13 residues in the CDR3. CDR3 sequence (DNA): TGTGCCAGCAGCCTCCATCTGGCAGATACGCAGTATTTT. It is translated as CASSLHLADTQYF.

The chain joins TRBV11-2 to TRBJ2-7; TRBD1 is a possible D gene (6 bases). Trimming cost V 1 base and J 6 bases, with 10 bases left between them. CDR1 SGHAT and CDR2 FQNNGV come from the germline V gene. The CDR3 has 13 residues. The CDR3 loop is CASSLARGGEQYF. The CDR3 DNA sequence: TGTGCCAGCAGCTTAGCCAGGGGTGGCGAGCAGTACTTC.

V is TRBV5-4 and J is TRBJ2-2, with 7 bases fitting TRBD2. Germline CDR1 SGHNT, CDR2 YYREEE (reference sequence). The length of the CDR3 is 13 residues. The trim removed 7 bases at V and 3 bases at J, leaving 3 bases unmatched. The CDR3 nucleotides read TGTGCCAGCGGGAGGGCCGACACCGGGGAGCTGTTTTTT. Protein sequence: CASGRADTGELFF.